This T cell receptor beta chain emerged from a study of T cells after yellow fever vaccination. The study's findings and limits: Weaker overall was a secondary response that nonetheless peaked faster, on day 5 versus 15.

TCR cDNA was made by 5'RACE template switching, adding a universal primer site and UMIs. MiXCR was run by TCRdb on the 5' RACE reads, yielding one entry per CDR3 protein. This table holds about 50,000 distinct CDR3 sequences, less than 9% found once. This clonotype came up many times. Antigen unknown. Sequenced material: CD8+ T cells sorted from PBMCs, taken approximately 15 days after the first yellow fever vaccination. The TCR comes from a man in his late teens or twenties who received the YFV17D yellow fever vaccine.

The CDR3 region has the DNA TGTGCCAGCAGTGTGAGGGGGCCGAAGAACATTCAGTACTTC. Residues: CASSVRGPKNIQYF. The chain employs TRBV6-1 and TRBJ2-4; 7 nucleotides line up with TRBD1. Germline loops: CDR1 MNHNS, CDR2 SASEGT. Unmatched junction bases numbered 7, after V lost 4 bases and J lost 7 bases. This CDR3 spans 14 amino acids.